The entry below describes one TCR beta chain. This record belongs to a study of blood T cell repertoires in COVID-19. This study enrolled people aged about 18 to 90 from about two dozen US geographic areas. Cohort 3 recovered donors had two negative PCRs, clearance, or symptom resolution. The germline V and J ends were trimmed by 0 bases and 4 bases, with 11 bases remaining between them. Germline V CDR1 and CDR2: SGDLS, YYNGEE. CDR3 length: 15 amino acids. The authors' processing: Quantification of nucleated cells was approximated via reference gene primer amplification. Sequenced by immunoSEQ multiplex PCR; TCRdb stores in-frame clones only, minus some. V and J calls and clone size are as listed in that table; D and trimming were resolved from the DNA. The table has approximately 450,000 clones, around 87% seen once.

The clonotype comes from a man aged 25 to 45 who had recovered from COVID-19. The source material was PBMCs or T cells enriched from blood (not recorded which). This sequence joins TRBV9 and TRBJ2-1, with D possibly being TRBD2 (6 bases). CDR3 sequence reads: CASSVGSGAYNEQFF. The CDR3 DNA follows: TGTGCCAGCAGCGTAGGGTCGGGAGCTTACAATGAGCAGTTCTTC.